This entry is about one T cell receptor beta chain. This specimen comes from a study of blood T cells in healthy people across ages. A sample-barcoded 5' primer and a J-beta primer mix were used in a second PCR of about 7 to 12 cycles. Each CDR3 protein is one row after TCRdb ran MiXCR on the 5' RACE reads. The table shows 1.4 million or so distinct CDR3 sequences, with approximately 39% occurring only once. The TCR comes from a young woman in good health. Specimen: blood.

DNA for the CDR3: TGTGCCAGCAGCAGACAGGGGGTTGGCAATCAGCCCCAGCATTTT. Protein product: CASSRQGVGNQPQHF. J is TRBJ1-5 and V is TRBV6-6; 9 positions match TRBD1. Germline V CDR1 and CDR2: MNHNY, SVGAGI (reference sequence). The CDR3 runs to 15 residues. V lost 6 bases and J lost 2; bases outside the gene matches: 5.